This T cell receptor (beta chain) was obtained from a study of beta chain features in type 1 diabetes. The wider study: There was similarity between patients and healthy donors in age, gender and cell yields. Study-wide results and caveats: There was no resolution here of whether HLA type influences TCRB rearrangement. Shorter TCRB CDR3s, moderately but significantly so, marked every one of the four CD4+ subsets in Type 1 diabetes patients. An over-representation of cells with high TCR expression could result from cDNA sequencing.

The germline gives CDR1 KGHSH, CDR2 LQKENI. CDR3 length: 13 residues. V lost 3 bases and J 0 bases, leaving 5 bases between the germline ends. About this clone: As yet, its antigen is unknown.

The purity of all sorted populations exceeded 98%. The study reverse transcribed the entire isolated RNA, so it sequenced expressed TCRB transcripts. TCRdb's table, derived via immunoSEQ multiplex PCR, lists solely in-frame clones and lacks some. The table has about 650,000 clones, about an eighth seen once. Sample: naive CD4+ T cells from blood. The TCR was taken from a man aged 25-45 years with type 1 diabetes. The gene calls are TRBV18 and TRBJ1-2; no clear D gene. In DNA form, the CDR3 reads TGTGCCAGCTCACCCGGAGCTAACTATGGCTACACCTTC. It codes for CASSPGANYGYTF.